This is a list of T cell receptor beta chains from one sample in a study of blood T cell repertoires in COVID-19. TCRdb's table, derived via immunoSEQ multiplex PCR, lists solely in-frame clones and lacks some. The data show 200,000 to 250,000 clones, roughly 84% seen once. The sample comprised peripheral blood. The source is a woman between 45 and 60 years old with acute or convalescent COVID-19. Each CDR3 is given with its conserved first and last residue.

V gene	J gene	CDR3 protein
TRBV5-1	TRBJ2-7	CASSPGGGPCLF
TRBV11-3	TRBJ2-5	CASSLTGPPHETQYF
TRBV3-1/TRBV3-2	TRBJ1-1	CASSRAENTEAFF
TRBV3-1/TRBV3-2	TRBJ2-7	CASSQGWEYEQYF
TRBV28	TRBJ1-6	CASSSPGQGNSPLHF
TRBV7-2	TRBJ1-2	CASTSNYGYTF
TRBV7-9	TRBJ2-3	CASSLIGARTDTQYF
TRBV27	TRBJ2-7	CASTRTGGYEQYF
TRBV2	TRBJ1-2	CASSESGGVGYTF
TRBV4-2	TRBJ2-5	CASSPPGGAGGRGETQYF
TRBV5-4	TRBJ2-5	CASSFSASATRETQYF
TRBV6-5	TRBJ1-1	CASSYAGKNTEAFF
TRBV6-1	TRBJ2-1	CASTEAGAIYNEQFF
TRBV3-1/TRBV3-2	TRBJ2-7	CASSQDHPGLVVYEQYF
TRBV7-2	TRBJ1-1	CASSLVGGEAFF
TRBV9	TRBJ1-2	CASRLGQGYGYTF
TRBV19	TRBJ2-4	CASSISNVAKNIQYF
TRBV11-2	TRBJ2-6	CASSTWQGTGANVLTF
TRBV30	TRBJ1-1	CAWSVYSLNTEAFF
TRBV28	TRBJ2-5	CASSFFRQGPSETQYF
TRBV5-1	TRBJ2-1	CASRESGSRNNEQFF
TRBV7-2	TRBJ1-2	CASSFSWLGDRGRGYTF
TRBV19	TRBJ1-1	CASSEQGTTEAFF
TRBV28	TRBJ1-1	CASSLGAGGTEAFF
TRBV29-1	TRBJ1-2	CSVGGQGAGGYTF
TRBV29-1	TRBJ2-5	CSVEWGGETQYF
TRBV6-5	TRBJ2-1	CASSPLDPHEQFF
TRBV4-1	TRBJ2-1	CASSRLGLADYNEQFF
TRBV30	TRBJ2-7	CAWRGQSYEQYF
TRBV28	TRBJ2-3	CASSDLTGVTQYF
TRBV5-1	TRBJ2-1	CASSFSSGQGRYEQFF